This T cell receptor beta chain was found in a study of monozygotic twins with inflammatory bowel disease. Findings of the study overall: The study found lower TCRbeta diversity (inverse Simpson) in IBD patients than in healthy co-twins.

About this clonotype: The antigen is undetermined.

TCRdb reanalyzed the 5' RACE reads, giving one entry per CDR3 protein sequence and no DNA. The clone table shows under 150,000 distinct CDR3 sequences, with the ten largest holding 2% to 3%. Germline V gene lookup returns CDR1 MNHEY and CDR2 SVGAGI. There are 16 residues in the CDR3. The gene calls are TRBV6-5 and TRBJ2-3; the TCRdb call, TRBD2, lacks DNA for checking. The clonotype was recovered from a human donor with ulcerative colitis or Crohn's disease, or a healthy co-twin of an affected twin (not recorded which). The sequencing sample was made of blood. CDR3 in amino acids: CASSSPSGGAADTQYF.